The subject of this entry is one T cell receptor beta chain. What it recognizes is unknown. The data were taken from a study of cytomegalovirus exposure and HLA in healthy donors. As for the study in general: The 95 million to 120 million unique TCR beta sequences, from about 190 million T cells, were found by an earlier analysis.

Whole-study findings and limits: An analysis that was carried out later associated 15,000 to 20,000 TCR beta sequences with HLA alleles at 0.05 false discovery rate.

13 Jbeta primers and 60 Vbeta primers were used for the PCR. Clones were sequenced by immunoSEQ multiplex PCR, and TCRdb holds only the in-frame ones, with some missing. The sample carries about 140,000 clones, roughly 80% recorded once. V dropped 6 bases and J dropped 3; count of bases not matched to a gene: 11. The CDR3 sequence is 18 residues long. Germline V gives CDR1 MNHEY, CDR2 SMNVEV (reference sequence). Healthy bone marrow donors made up the donors. The specimen was PBMCs. This receptor was obtained from a man aged 35 to 55 in good health and CMV-seronegative. This chain connects TRBV27 to TRBJ2-7, with 16 bases that match TRBD2. This CDR3 reads CASSYKGLAGGLVYEQYF. Written as DNA, the CDR3 is TGTGCCAGCAGCTACAAGGGACTAGCGGGGGGGCTAGTCTACGAGCAGTACTTC.